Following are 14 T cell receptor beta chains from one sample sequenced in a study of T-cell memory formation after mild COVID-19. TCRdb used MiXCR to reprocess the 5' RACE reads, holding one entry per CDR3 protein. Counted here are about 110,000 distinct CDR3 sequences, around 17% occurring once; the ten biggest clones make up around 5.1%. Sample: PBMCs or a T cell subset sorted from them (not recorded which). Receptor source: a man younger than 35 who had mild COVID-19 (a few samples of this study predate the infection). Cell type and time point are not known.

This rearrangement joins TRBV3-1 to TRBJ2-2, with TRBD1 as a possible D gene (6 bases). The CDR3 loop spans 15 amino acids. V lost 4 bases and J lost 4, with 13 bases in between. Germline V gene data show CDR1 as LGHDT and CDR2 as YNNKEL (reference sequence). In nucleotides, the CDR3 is TGTGCCAGCAGCCGCCCCACAGGGCCCACCGGGGAGCTGTTTTTT. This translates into CASSRPTGPTGELFF.

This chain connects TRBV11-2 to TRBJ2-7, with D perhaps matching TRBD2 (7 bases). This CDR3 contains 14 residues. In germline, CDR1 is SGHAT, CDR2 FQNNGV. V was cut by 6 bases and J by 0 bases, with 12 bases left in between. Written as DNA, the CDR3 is TGTGCCAGCAGTAACGGGGGGCTCTCCTACGAGCAGTACGTC. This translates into CASSNGGLSYEQYV.

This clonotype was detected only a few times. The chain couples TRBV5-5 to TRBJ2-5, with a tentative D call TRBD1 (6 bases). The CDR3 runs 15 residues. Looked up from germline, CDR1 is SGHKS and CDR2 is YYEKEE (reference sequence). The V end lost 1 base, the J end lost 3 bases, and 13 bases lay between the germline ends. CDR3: CASSLIWRTEETQYF. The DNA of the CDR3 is TGTGCCAGCAGCTTGATTTGGCGGACAGAAGAGACCCAGTACTTC.

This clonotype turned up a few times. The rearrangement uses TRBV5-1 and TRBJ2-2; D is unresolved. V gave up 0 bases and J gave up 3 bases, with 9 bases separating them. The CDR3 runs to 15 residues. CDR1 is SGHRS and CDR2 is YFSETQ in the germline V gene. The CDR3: CASSLGPTYTGELFF. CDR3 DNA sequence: TGCGCCAGCAGCTTGGGACCGACGTACACCGGGGAGCTGTTTTTT.

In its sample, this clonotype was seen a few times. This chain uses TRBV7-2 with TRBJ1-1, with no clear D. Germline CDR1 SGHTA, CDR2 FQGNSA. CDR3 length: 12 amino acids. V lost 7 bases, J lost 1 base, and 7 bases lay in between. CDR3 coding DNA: TGTGCCAGCACCCGTAGGAACACTGAAGCTTTCTTT. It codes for CASTRRNTEAFF.

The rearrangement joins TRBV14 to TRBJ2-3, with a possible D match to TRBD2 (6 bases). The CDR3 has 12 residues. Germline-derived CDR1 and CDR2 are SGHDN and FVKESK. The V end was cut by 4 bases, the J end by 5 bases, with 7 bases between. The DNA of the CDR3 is TGTGCCAGCAGCCGGGGGGTAGATACGCAGTATTTT. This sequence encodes CASSRGVDTQYF.

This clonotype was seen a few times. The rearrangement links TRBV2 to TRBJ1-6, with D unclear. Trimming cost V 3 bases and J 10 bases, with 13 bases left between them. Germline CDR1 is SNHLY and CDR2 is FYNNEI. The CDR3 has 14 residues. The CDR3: CASSEPTTVSPLHF. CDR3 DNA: TGTGCCAGCAGTGAGCCCACCACGGTATCACCCCTCCACTTT.

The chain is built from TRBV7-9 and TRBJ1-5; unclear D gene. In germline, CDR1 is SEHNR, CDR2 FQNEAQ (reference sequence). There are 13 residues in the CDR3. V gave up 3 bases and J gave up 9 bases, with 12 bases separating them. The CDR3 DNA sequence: TGTGCCAGCAGCTTTGATTTCGGGTCGCCCCAGCATTTT. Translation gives CASSFDFGSPQHF.

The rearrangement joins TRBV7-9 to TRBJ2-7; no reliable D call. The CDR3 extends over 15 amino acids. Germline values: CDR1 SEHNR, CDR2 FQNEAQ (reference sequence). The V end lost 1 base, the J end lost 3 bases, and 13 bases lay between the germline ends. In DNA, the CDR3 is TGTGCCAGCAGCTTAGACTTAGGGTTTGTCTACGAGCAGTACTTC. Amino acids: CASSLDLGFVYEQYF.

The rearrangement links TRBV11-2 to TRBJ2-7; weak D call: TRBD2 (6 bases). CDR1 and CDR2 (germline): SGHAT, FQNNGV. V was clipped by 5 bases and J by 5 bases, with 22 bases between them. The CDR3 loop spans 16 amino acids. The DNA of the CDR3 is TGTGCCAGCAGCGACCCGGGACGGGGGTCCACCAACGAGCAGTACTTC. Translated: CASSDPGRGSTNEQYF.

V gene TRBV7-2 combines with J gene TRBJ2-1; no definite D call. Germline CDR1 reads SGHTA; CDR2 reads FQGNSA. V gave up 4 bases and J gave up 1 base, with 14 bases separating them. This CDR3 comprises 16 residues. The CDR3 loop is CASSSSPGGSYNEQFF. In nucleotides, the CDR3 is TGTGCCAGCAGCTCCTCACCCGGCGGATCCTACAATGAGCAGTTCTTC.

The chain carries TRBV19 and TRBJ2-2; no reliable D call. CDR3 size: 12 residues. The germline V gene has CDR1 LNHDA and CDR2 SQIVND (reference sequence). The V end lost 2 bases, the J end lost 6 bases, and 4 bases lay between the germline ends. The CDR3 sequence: CASSIIPGELFF. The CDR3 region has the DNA TGTGCCAGTAGTATAATTCCCGGGGAGCTGTTTTTT.

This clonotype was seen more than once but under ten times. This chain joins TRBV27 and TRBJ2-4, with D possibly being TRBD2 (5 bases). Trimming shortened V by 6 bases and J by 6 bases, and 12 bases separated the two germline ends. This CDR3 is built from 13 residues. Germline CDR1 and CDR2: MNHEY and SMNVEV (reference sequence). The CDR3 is CASSPLAGNIQYF. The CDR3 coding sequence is TGTGCCAGCAGCCCTCTCGCGGGAAACATTCAGTACTTC.

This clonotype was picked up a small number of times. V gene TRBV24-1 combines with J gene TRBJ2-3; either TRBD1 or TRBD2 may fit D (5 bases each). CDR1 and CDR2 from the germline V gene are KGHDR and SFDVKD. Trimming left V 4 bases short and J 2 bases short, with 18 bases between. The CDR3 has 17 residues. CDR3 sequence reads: CATSEGPSSGATDTQYF. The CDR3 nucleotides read TGTGCCACCAGTGAGGGGCCTAGCAGTGGTGCCACAGATACGCAGTATTTT.